This is a list of T cell receptor beta chains from one sample in a study of shared clonotypes between healthy human individuals. Assay: immunoSEQ multiplex PCR; the TCRdb copy retains only in-frame clones and omits some. The sample includes about 1 million clones, about 77% of them seen just once. The sequencing sample was made of memory CD4+ T cells sorted from blood. The receptors were gathered from a man younger than 35 in good health. Both conserved end residues are part of each CDR3. A D gene is named only where the DNA matches it firmly. Some rows have no size entry. The others give once, few or many, or a class for an expanded clone.

. | . | TRBJ2-3 | 16 | TRBV9 | CASSVTGTPSTDTQYF | TGTGCCAGCAGCGTAACCGGGACTCCTAGCACAGATACGCAGTATTTT
. | . | TRBJ2-3 | 15 | TRBV5-1 | CASFPGDGSTDTQYF | TGCGCCAGCTTTCCTGGGGACGGAAGCACAGATACGCAGTATTTT
. | . | TRBJ2-3 | 15 | TRBV5-1 | CASRSRDGAIDTQYF | TGCGCCAGCAGATCGCGGGACGGCGCGATAGATACGCAGTATTTT
. | . | TRBJ1-3 | 15 | TRBV4-2 | CASSQDEGPGNTIYF | TGTGCCAGCAGCCAAGATGAGGGGCCTGGAAACACCATATATTTT
TRBD2 | . | TRBJ2-3 | 16 | TRBV7-9 | CASSLGLAERTDTQYF | TGTGCCAGCAGCTTGGGACTAGCGGAACGCACAGATACGCAGTATTTT
. | once | TRBJ2-2 | 16 | TRBV30 | CAWSVRQGGHTGELFF | TGTGCCTGGAGTGTCCGGCAGGGTGGGCACACCGGGGAGCTGTTTTTT
. | . | TRBJ1-1 | 15 | TRBV5-1 | CASSTGQGGNTEAFF | TGCGCCAGCAGCACGGGACAAGGGGGGAACACTGAAGCTTTCTTT
. | . | TRBJ2-3 | 14 | TRBV5-1 | CASSLESATDTQYF | TGCGCCAGCAGCTTGGAATCAGCCACAGATACGCAGTATTTT
TRBD1 | . | TRBJ1-6 | 17 | TRBV7-6 | CASSLTSGTGNNSPLHF | TGTGCCAGCAGCCTGACTTCCGGGACAGGGAATAATTCACCCCTCCACTTT
TRBD1 | . | TRBJ1-6 | 16 | TRBV19 | CASSVTHRGGNSPLHF | TGTGCCAGTAGCGTTACTCACAGGGGGGGGAATTCACCCCTCCACTTT
. | . | TRBJ1-1 | 15 | TRBV30 | CAWSVREGRSTEAFF | TGTGCCTGGAGTGTACGAGAAGGGCGGAGCACTGAAGCTTTCTTT
. | . | TRBJ1-1 | 14 | TRBV10-3 | CAITAGPMNTEAFF | TGTGCCATCACGGCAGGGCCGATGAACACTGAAGCTTTCTTT
TRBD1 | few | TRBJ2-1 | 13 | TRBV7-6 | CASSRTGNNEQFF | TGTGCCAGCAGCCGGACAGGCAACAATGAGCAGTTCTTC
TRBD2 | . | TRBJ2-3 | 16 | TRBV14 | CASSQRPGLGTDTQYF | TGTGCCAGCAGTCAAAGACCGGGACTAGGCACAGATACGCAGTATTTT
. | . | TRBJ2-1 | 15 | TRBV4-3 | CASSQDRLAYNEQFF | TGCGCCAGCAGCCAAGATCGACTGGCCTACAATGAGCAGTTCTTC
. | . | TRBJ2-1 | 15 | TRBV6-4 | CASSDLAYFYNEQFF | TGTGCCAGCAGTGACTTAGCTTACTTCTACAATGAGCAGTTCTTC
. | . | TRBJ1-2 | 15 | TRBV11-2 | CASSLSPMQGRELGF | TGTGCCAGCAGCTTAAGTCCGATGCAGGGAAGGGAGTTGGGCTTC
. | few | TRBJ2-7 | 15 | TRBV5-1 | CASSLSTAHGNEQYF | TGCGCCAGCAGCTTGAGCACAGCCCACGGGAACGAGCAGTACTTC
TRBD1 | . | TRBJ1-1 | 15 | TRBV6-1 | CASRGDRGGGTEAFF | TGTGCCAGCAGGGGTGACAGGGGAGGAGGCACTGAAGCTTTCTTT
TRBD1 | . | TRBJ1-5 | 17 | TRBV6-1 | CASSVRQGENSNQPQHF | TGTGCCAGCAGTGTCCGACAGGGGGAAAATAGCAATCAGCCCCAGCATTTT
TRBD2 | many | TRBJ2-3 | 16 | TRBV18 | CASSPRGLAGTDTQYF | TGTGCCAGCTCACCGAGGGGACTAGCGGGGACAGATACGCAGTATTTT
TRBD1 | . | TRBJ1-2 | 16 | TRBV5-6 | CASSPWGQGDGYGYTF | TGTGCCAGCAGCCCCTGGGGACAGGGCGATGGGTATGGCTACACCTTC
. | few | TRBJ1-2 | 13 | TRBV6-1 | CASSLTGNYGYTF | TGTGCCAGCAGCCTTACAGGGAACTATGGCTACACCTTC
. | . | TRBJ2-7 | 15 | TRBV10-2 | CASSDLSQGTYEQYF | TGCGCCAGCAGTGACCTGTCGCAGGGTACCTACGAGCAGTACTTC
. | . | TRBJ2-3 | 11 | TRBV14 | CASSHTDTQYF | TGTGCCAGCAGCCATACAGATACGCAGTATTTT
TRBD1 | once | TRBJ2-5 | 15 | TRBV7-6 | CASSADRGLQETQYF | TGTGCCAGCAGCGCGGACAGGGGGCTCCAAGAGACCCAGTACTTC
TRBD1 | . | TRBJ2-7 | 14 | TRBV18 | CASSPGTVSYEQYF | TGTGCCAGCTCACCCGGGACAGTCTCCTACGAGCAGTACTTC
. | . | TRBJ2-1 | 12 | TRBV5-1 | CASGSGEAEQFF | TGCGCCAGCGGATCAGGGGAGGCTGAGCAGTTCTTC
TRBD1 | few | TRBJ1-2 | 10 | TRBV20-1 | CSAQGNGYTF | TGCAGTGCACAGGGGAATGGCTACACCTTC
. | once | TRBJ1-4 | 15 | TRBV5-1 | CASRGEVATNEKLFF | TGCGCCAGCAGGGGAGAAGTCGCAACTAATGAAAAACTGTTTTTT
. | . | TRBJ1-6 | 13 | TRBV6-6 | CASMDSFNSPLHF | TGTGCCAGCATGGACAGCTTCAATTCACCCCTCCACTTT
. | . | TRBJ2-7 | 12 | TRBV4-3 | CASSQDVGEQYF | TGCGCCAGCAGCCAAGATGTTGGCGAGCAGTACTTC
TRBD2 | once | TRBJ2-7 | 14 | TRBV5-4 | CASSPQAGAGEQYF | TGTGCCAGCAGCCCCCAAGCGGGAGCCGGCGAGCAGTACTTC
. | . | TRBJ2-3 | 14 | TRBV30 | CAWSVASSTDTQYF | TGTGCCTGGAGTGTAGCGAGTAGCACAGATACGCAGTATTTT
TRBD1 | . | TRBJ2-5 | 12 | TRBV10-2 | CASSGQGETQYF | TGCGCCAGCAGTGGACAGGGGGAGACCCAGTACTTC
. | . | TRBJ1-2 | 15 | TRBV5-1 | CASSLNLGGRDGYTF | TGCGCCAGCAGCTTGAATTTGGGGGGGCGAGATGGCTACACCTTC
. | . | TRBJ1-1 | 15 | TRBV9 | CASTVDSHMNTEAFF | TGTGCCAGCACCGTGGACAGCCACATGAACACTGAAGCTTTCTTT
. | once | TRBJ1-1 | 13 | TRBV6-5 | CASSPTVNTEAFF | TGTGCCAGCAGTCCAACAGTGAACACTGAAGCTTTCTTT
TRBD1 | . | TRBJ2-1 | 12 | TRBV7-2 | CASNNRGNEQFF | TGTGCCAGCAACAACAGGGGAAATGAGCAGTTCTTC
TRBD1 | . | TRBJ2-5 | 15 | TRBV7-9 | CASSLWDRAQETQYF | TGTGCCAGCAGCTTATGGGACAGGGCCCAAGAGACCCAGTACTTC
TRBD1 | once | TRBJ1-2 | 14 | TRBV5-1 | CASSREGDSYGYTF | TGCGCCAGCAGCCGGGAGGGGGACAGCTATGGCTACACCTTC
. | few | TRBJ2-3 | 13 | TRBV7-9 | CASSPWTTDTQYF | TGTGCCAGCAGCCCCTGGACGACGGATACGCAGTATTTT
. | once | TRBJ1-3 | 18 | TRBV9 | CASSVGGGVPGSGNTIYF | TGTGCCAGCAGCGTAGGTGGGGGAGTGCCGGGATCTGGAAACACCATATATTTT
. | . | TRBJ2-3 | 15 | TRBV7-2 | CASSLGEKGTDTQYF | TGTGCCAGCAGCTTAGGGGAGAAGGGGACAGATACGCAGTATTTT
. | . | TRBJ2-2 | 13 | TRBV9 | CASTQYPPGELFF | TGTGCCAGCACCCAGTACCCCCCCGGGGAGCTGTTTTTT
. | once | TRBJ1-2 | 14 | TRBV9 | CASRPSGGAGGYTF | TGTGCCAGCAGACCTTCCGGCGGGGCAGGAGGCTACACCTTC
. | . | TRBJ2-5 | 12 | TRBV7-2 | CASSFPVQTQYF | TGTGCCAGCAGCTTCCCCGTCCAGACCCAGTACTTC
. | . | TRBJ2-5 | 14 | TRBV30 | CAWSVGGGQETQYF | TGTGCCTGGAGTGTAGGTGGCGGGCAAGAGACCCAGTACTTC
TRBD2 | . | TRBJ2-7 | 14 | TRBV6-1 | CASLAGGALDEQYF | TGTGCCAGCCTAGCGGGGGGCGCGTTAGACGAGCAGTACTTC
. | once | TRBJ2-7 | 15 | TRBV6-5 | CASSYDRLSSYEQYF | TGTGCCAGCAGTTATGATCGATTAAGCTCCTACGAGCAGTACTTC
. | few | TRBJ1-2 | 13 | TRBV7-2 | CASSLATGNGYTF | TGTGCCAGCAGCTTAGCAACAGGGAACGGCTACACCTTC
TRBD1 | . | TRBJ2-5 | 16 | TRBV5-4 | CASRKSGTGIEETQYF | TGTGCCAGCAGAAAATCCGGGACAGGGATCGAAGAGACCCAGTACTTC
. | few | TRBJ1-2 | 13 | TRBV2 | CASSVGVNYGYTF | TGTGCCAGCAGTGTGGGGGTTAACTATGGCTACACCTTC